The 13 T cell receptor beta chains listed next were all sequenced from one sample in a study of blood T cell repertoires in COVID-19. Measured with immunoSEQ multiplex PCR; TCRdb has only the in-frame clones, and not every one. The table has some 300,000 clones, roughly 91% seen once. Sample: PBMCs or T cells enriched from blood (not recorded which). The receptors come from a woman aged 25 to 39 who had recovered from COVID-19.

The J gene is TRBJ1-5, the V gene TRBV6-5; TRBD1 aligns across 7 bases. CDR3 length: 15 residues. The junction had 12 bases not matched to a gene; V was cut back by 5 bases and J by 8 bases. Germline-derived CDR1 and CDR2 are MNHEY and SVGAGI. The CDR3 loop reads CASSRTGQQLEPQHF. The CDR3 DNA follows: TGTGCCAGCAGTAGGACAGGACAACAATTGGAGCCCCAGCATTTT.

This clone came up once. The chain has TRBV6-5 and TRBJ2-7; D remains ambiguous. The CDR3 has 13 residues. The germline V gene has CDR1 MNHEY and CDR2 SVGAGI. V was trimmed by 8 bases and J by 4 bases, leaving 15 bases between them. The CDR3 here is CASATNAPYEQYF. The CDR3 DNA sequence: TGTGCCAGCGCCACTAACGCGCCGTACGAGCAGTACTTC.

The V and J genes are TRBV5-1 and TRBJ2-3; 12 bases match TRBD2. CDR3 length: 19 residues. Germline assignment: CDR1 SGHRS and CDR2 YFSETQ. Unmatched junction bases numbered 17, after V lost 3 bases and J lost 6 bases. The CDR3 region is CASSSRLAGAPQRPDTQYF. The CDR3 bases are TGCGCCAGCAGCTCACGACTAGCGGGAGCCCCCCAACGCCCCGATACGCAGTATTTT.

This chain links TRBV28 with TRBJ2-7; D is possibly TRBD2 (6 bases). V gave up 5 bases and J gave up 0 bases, with 29 bases separating them. Germline CDR1 MDHEN, CDR2 SYDVKM. The CDR3 is 20 amino acids. The CDR3 nucleotides are TGTGCCAGCAGTGGCTCCGGATGGACCGCGGGGCTATATCACTCCTACGAGCAGTACTTC. Encoded protein: CASSGSGWTAGLYHSYEQYF.

This clone has just one count. The CDR3 sequence: CASTTLAGGTGELFF. The CDR3 region has the DNA TGCGCCAGCACTACTCTAGCGGGCGGTACCGGGGAGCTGTTTTTT. V is TRBV5-1 and J is TRBJ2-2; 8 nucleotides agree with TRBD2. The CDR3 is 15 residues long. V trimming: 6 bases; J trimming: 5 bases; junction bases outside the gene matches: 9. Looked up from germline, CDR1 is SGHRS and CDR2 is YFSETQ.

The chain links TRBV30 to TRBJ2-1, with D perhaps TRBD2 (6 bases). The CDR3 has 15 residues. Germline-derived CDR1 and CDR2 are GTSNPN and SVGIG (reference sequence). Between the trimmed V and J ends, which lost 4 bases and 4 bases, there was a span of 17 bases. The chain's CDR3 is CAWTLFGTSYNEQFF. DNA for the CDR3: TGTGCCTGGACCCTCTTTGGGACTTCTTACAATGAGCAGTTCTTC.

CDR3 sequence (DNA): TGTGCCAGCAGGCCAGTCTTCGGTGTCAGGGATGACAATGAGCAGTTCTTC. It yields the protein CASRPVFGVRDDNEQFF. This chain joins TRBV7-9 and TRBJ2-1, with D perhaps TRBD1 (5 bases). The V end was cut by 6 bases, the J end by 5 bases, with 23 bases between. The CDR3 has 17 amino acids. Germline-derived CDR1 and CDR2 are SEHNR and FQNEAQ (reference sequence). The complete variable domain, with remaining parts taken from reference TRBV7-9 and TRBJ2-1, reads DTGVSQNPRHKITKRGQNVTFRCDPISEHNRLYWYRQTLGQGPEFLTYFQNEAQLEKSRLLSDRFSAERPKGSFSTLEIQRTEQGDSAMYLCASRPVFGVRDDNEQFFGPGTRLTVL.

The CDR3 bases are TGTGCCAGCAGTTACGGGAGGTCAGGCGAGCAGTACTTC. Translated: CASSYGRSGEQYF. The chain uses TRBV6-5 and TRBJ2-7, with D perhaps matching TRBD2 (6 bases). V lost 2 bases, J lost 6 bases, and 11 bases lay in between. The CDR3 spans 13 residues. Looked up from germline, CDR1 is MNHEY and CDR2 is SVGAGI.

This clone was observed a single time. The chain is built from TRBV30 and TRBJ2-7; 12 nucleotides line up with TRBD1. Germline CDR1 is GTSNPN and CDR2 is SVGIG (reference sequence). After removal of 1 base from V and 10 bases from J, the junction contained 5 bases not matched to a gene. This CDR3 has 13 residues. DNA of the CDR3: TGTGCCTGGAGTGCGGGACAGGGGGCGGATCAGTACTTC. Its protein product is CAWSAGQGADQYF.

CDR3 DNA sequence: TGTGCCAGTAGGCGGCCAACACTCTCAGAGGGCTACACCTTC. The encoded protein is CASRRPTLSEGYTF. The genes are TRBV19 and TRBJ1-2; D is undetermined. The germline V and J ends were trimmed by 6 bases and 8 bases, with 19 bases remaining between them. The CDR3 runs to 14 residues. Germline lookup yields CDR1 LNHDA and CDR2 SQIVND (reference sequence).

This clone occurred once. The chain links TRBV9 to TRBJ1-1; D is uncertain. Germline CDR1 and CDR2: SGDLS and YYNGEE. This CDR3 spans 14 amino acids. The V end lost 1 base, the J end lost 4 bases, and 11 bases lay between the germline ends. The CDR3 loop is CASSVFLDGTEAFF. The CDR3 DNA sequence: TGTGCCAGCAGCGTATTCCTAGACGGCACTGAAGCTTTCTTT.

V is TRBV28 and J is TRBJ1-5; 8 bases match TRBD1. J was trimmed by 5 bases and V by 5 bases; bases with no gene match: 5. The CDR3 totals 14 residues. Germline CDR1 and CDR2: MDHEN and SYDVKM. For the CDR3, the DNA is TGTGCCAGCAGTAGGACAGGGATTGATCAGCCCCAGCATTTT. Translating gives CASSRTGIDQPQHF.

The chain employs TRBV5-1 and TRBJ2-5; 9 bases are a match to TRBD1. In germline, CDR1 is SGHRS, CDR2 YFSETQ. The CDR3 consists of 14 residues. Trimming at V came to 2 bases and at J to 3 bases, leaving 2 bases not matched to a gene. The CDR3: CASSFGTGKETQYF. CDR3 bases: TGCGCCAGCAGCTTCGGGACAGGGAAAGAGACCCAGTACTTC. The full variable domain, with the rest looked up from reference TRBV5-1 and TRBJ2-5, is KAGVTQTPRYLIKTRGQQVTLSCSPISGHRSVSWYQQTPGQGLQFLFEYFSETQRNKGNFPGRFSGRQFSNSRSEMNVSTLELGDSALYLCASSFGTGKETQYFGPGTRLLVL.